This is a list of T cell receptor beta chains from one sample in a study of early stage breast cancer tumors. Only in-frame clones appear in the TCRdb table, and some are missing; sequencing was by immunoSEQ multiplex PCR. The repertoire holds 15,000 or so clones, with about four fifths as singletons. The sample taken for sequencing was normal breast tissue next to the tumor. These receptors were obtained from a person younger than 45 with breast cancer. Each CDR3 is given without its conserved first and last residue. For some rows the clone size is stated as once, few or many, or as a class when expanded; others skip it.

ASSVGYRENTQY,TRBV10-1,NA
ASSEGVLNIQY,TRBV6-1,NA
ASSETRNAWDTGELF,TRBV7-9,NA
ASSYSIGADTIY,TRBV6-5,NA
ASSGGLAGPYEQY,TRBV9,NA
ASSGTRGGANTDTQY,TRBV9,NA
ASSLGTSGILGHEQF,TRBV14,NA
ASSLDRGETQY,TRBV5-1,NA
ASSPGVPAGDGYT,TRBV18,NA
ASTVSASADTQY,TRBV9,NA
ASRQTGGDPREQF,TRBV23-1,NA
ASSPEGARNEKLF,TRBV5-1,once
ASSGGTGISGANVLT,TRBV6-1,NA
ASSEHLENEQF,TRBV6-4,NA
ASSRTGYEQY,TRBV5-4,NA
ASSLGAGLNTEAF,TRBV27,NA
ASSRGLAGSTDTQY,TRBV7-3,NA
ASSLRTGDYEQY,TRBV5-4,NA
ASSYAGEGITEAF,TRBV6-5,NA
ASSSSGTGELF,TRBV7-9,NA
SARDRPGIT,TRBV20-1,NA
ASSLARRGQEAQY,TRBV5-6,once
ASSSGGGIFQPQH,TRBV6-5,NA
ASSLVLTGGGETQY,TRBV7-2,NA